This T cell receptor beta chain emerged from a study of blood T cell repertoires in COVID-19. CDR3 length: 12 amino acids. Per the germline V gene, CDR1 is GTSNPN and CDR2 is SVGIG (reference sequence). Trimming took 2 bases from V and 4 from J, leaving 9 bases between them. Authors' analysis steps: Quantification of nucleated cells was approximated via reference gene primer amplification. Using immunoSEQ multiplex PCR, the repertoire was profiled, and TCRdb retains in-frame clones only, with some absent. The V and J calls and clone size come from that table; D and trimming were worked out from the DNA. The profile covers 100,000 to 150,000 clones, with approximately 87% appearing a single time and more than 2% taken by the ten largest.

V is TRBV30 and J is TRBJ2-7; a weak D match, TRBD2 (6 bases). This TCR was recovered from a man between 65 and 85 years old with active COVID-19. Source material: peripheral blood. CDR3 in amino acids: CAWSSGRYEQYF. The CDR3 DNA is TGTGCCTGGAGTTCAGGGAGGTACGAGCAGTACTTC.